The present T cell receptor beta chain was sequenced within a study of shared clonotypes between healthy human individuals (dated by TCRdb to 2020 to 2022). Regarding the research as a whole: The cohort included three men and a couple of women between 18 and 49 years of age. For each donor, three plates each were used for CD4 naive and CD4 memory, two plates were used for CD8 naive, and one plate was used for CD8 memory. To estimate repertoire size and how much clonotype sharing occurs between individuals, the study deeply sequenced the blood TCR repertoires of five healthy adults. To increase sequencing depth and limit assay-specific biases, TCR repertoire library preparation and sequencing were carried out by different laboratories using diverse techniques. Leukapheresis yielded between about 0.85 and 9 billion PBMCs per donor.

The CDR3 runs 16 residues from the cysteine to the phenylalanine. Just CDR3 DNA is preserved here, 48 bases in frame from base 1. The germline V and J ends show losses of 4 bases and 6 bases respectively, and no gene match explains 10 bases of the junction. The germline V gene yields SGHRS for CDR1 and YFSETQ for CDR2. Using the deep immunoSEQ assay, multiplex PCR amplified TCR CDR3 regions from genomic DNA. Extracted genomic DNA from each cell subset was spread evenly across all wells of several immunoSEQ 96-well plates, with each plate serving as a replicate. For sorted subsets, around 200 ng genomic DNA, equal to some 28,000 T cell genomes, was loaded into each replicate PCR. The purified libraries were quantified using a Qubit 3.0 fluorometer, sized with a Bioanalyzer 2100, and then quantified again using the KAPA Library Quantification kit. Every immunoSEQ 96-well plate was sequenced on a separate single-read 150-cycle Illumina NextSeq 550 flow cell. The paper's processing steps were these. Because the immunoSEQ output included only junctional sequences and no quality scores, the filtering could not be the same as the filtering used for full-length reads. To assign V/J genes and CDR3, sequences were annotated using PyIR, a Python wrapper for IgBLAST v1.9, with IMGT germline references. Reads with weak V/J assignments (E-value above 1e-6), missing CDR3, stop codons, out-of-frame junctions, or ambiguous translated residues were removed. V3J clonotypes were defined by identical inferred V gene, J gene, and CDR3 amino acid sequence. The percentage overlap between two repertoires was calculated by dividing the number of shared unique clonotypes by the size of the smaller repertoire. Three approaches were used to assess repertoire richness: RTK rarefaction, the Chao1 estimator, and Recon v2.1 estimates of unobserved clonotypes. Generation probabilities were computed with OLGA for all TCRbeta clonotypes obtained by the gDNA method from several donors. Drawn from immuneACCESS, this table holds only the in-frame rearrangements with V and J called that TCRdb kept. Clones are partly lost; checked studies trace under half to an unresolved V gene and leave the rest unexplained. The DNA was the basis for D and trimming; V, J and clone size are from that table. The sample table shows about 2.4 million clones, and 80% to 95% are seen once. About 0.38% of the sample comes from the top ten.

Study-level results and caveats: Estimated clonotype richness was generally larger for naive than for memory subsets. Sampling was restricted to blood, and TCR repertoires in tissues likely differ from the TCR repertoires found in blood. Even with the large sequencing depth, rarefaction of the sorted-subset datasets indicated that sequencing was incomplete. Compared with non-shared clonotypes, the clonotypes found in all four sorted-subset donors had higher generation probabilities. Because the study included only a small number of donors, the genetic and exposure-history diversity represented was limited. When four donors were compared, the shared fraction of clonotypes was around 5.1% for naive CD4, 3.5% for naive CD8, more than 2% for memory CD4, and about 0.36% for memory CD8. Pairwise subsampling led to the expectation that sequencing depth would affect the degree of clonotype sharing among donors.

About this clone: No cognate antigen has been identified for it. No base quality values were provided; no much bigger clone lies one nucleotide off.

Donors were healthy HIV-negative adults with no recently reported acute infections or vaccinations. Every donor was a Caucasian adult living in Nashville, Tennessee, USA. CD4+ T cells were enriched by magnetic negative selection; naive cells were then positively selected on CD45RA, and the negative fraction formed the memory subset. Blood was obtained by leukapheresis, after which PBMCs were separated by Ficoll-Histopaque density gradient centrifugation and cryopreserved in liquid nitrogen vapor phase. Purity and quantity of every magnetically sorted T cell population were checked by analytical flow cytometry. From each sorted fraction, genomic DNA was isolated and quantified by UV absorbance on a Nanodrop 2000c.

Sequencing input: naive CD4+ T cells from PBMCs. Per the publication, the cell subset or site label means: CD45RA+ positively selected. This sequence was found in a man aged 18 to 30 in good health. Some clones in this sample may be carry-over from other donors' samples. The chain links TRBV5-1 with TRBJ2-2, and TRBD1 matches 9 of the central bases. CDR3 region: CASSGQGTGIPGELFF. The DNA sequence is as follows: TGCGCCAGCAGCGGACAAGGGACAGGGATACCCGGGGAGCTGTTTTTT. Extended through the reference TRBV5-1 and TRBJ2-2 proteins, this CDR3 yields the full variable domain: KAGVTQTPRYLIKTRGQQVTLSCSPISGHRSVSWYQQTPGQGLQFLFEYFSETQRNKGNFPGRFSGRQFSNSRSEMNVSTLELGDSALYLCASSGQGTGIPGELFFGEGSRLTVL.